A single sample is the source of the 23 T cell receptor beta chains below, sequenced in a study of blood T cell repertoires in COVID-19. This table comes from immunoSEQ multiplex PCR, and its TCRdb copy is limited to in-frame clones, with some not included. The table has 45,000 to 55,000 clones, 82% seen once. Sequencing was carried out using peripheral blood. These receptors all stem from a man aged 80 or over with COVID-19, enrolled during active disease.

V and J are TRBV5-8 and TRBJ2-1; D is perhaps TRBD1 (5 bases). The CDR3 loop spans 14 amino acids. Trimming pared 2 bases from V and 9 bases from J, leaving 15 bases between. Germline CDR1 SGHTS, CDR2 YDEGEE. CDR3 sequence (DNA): TGTGCCAGCAGCTTAGGACACTCGGTGGGTGAGCAGTTCTTC. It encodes CASSLGHSVGEQFF.

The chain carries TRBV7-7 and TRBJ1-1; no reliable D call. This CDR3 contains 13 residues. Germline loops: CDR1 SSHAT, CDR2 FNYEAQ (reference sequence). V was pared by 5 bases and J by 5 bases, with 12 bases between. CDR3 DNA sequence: TGTGCCAGCAGCGTGGAGTTTGATACTGAAGCTTTCTTT. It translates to CASSVEFDTEAFF.

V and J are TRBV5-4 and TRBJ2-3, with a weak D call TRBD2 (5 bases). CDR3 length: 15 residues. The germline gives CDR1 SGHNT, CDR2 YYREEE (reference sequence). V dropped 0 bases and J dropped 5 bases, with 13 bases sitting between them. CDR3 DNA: TGTGCCAGCAGCTTGGGCGGGCAGTTTGGAGATACGCAGTATTTT. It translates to CASSLGGQFGDTQYF.

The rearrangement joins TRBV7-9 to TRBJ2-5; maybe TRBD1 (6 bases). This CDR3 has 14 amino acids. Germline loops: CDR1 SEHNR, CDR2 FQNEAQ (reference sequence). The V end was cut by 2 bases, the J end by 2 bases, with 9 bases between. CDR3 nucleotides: TGTGCCAGCAGCTTATGGACAGAGCAAGAGACCCAGTACTTC. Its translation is CASSLWTEQETQYF.

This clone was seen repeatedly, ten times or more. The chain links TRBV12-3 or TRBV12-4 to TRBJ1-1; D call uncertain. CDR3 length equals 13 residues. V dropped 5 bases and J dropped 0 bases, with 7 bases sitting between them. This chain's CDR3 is CASSARLNTEAFF. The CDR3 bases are TGTGCCAGCAGTGCGAGGTTGAACACTGAAGCTTTCTTT.

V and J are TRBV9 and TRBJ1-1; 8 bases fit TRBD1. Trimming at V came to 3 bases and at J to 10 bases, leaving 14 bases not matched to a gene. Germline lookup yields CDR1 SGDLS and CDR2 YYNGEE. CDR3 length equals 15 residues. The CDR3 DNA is TGTGCCAGCAGCGCAGGAACAGGACAGGGACTTCGAGCTTTCTTT. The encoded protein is CASSAGTGQGLRAFF. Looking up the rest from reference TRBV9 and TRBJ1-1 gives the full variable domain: DSGVTQTPKHLITATGQRVTLRCSPRSGDLSVYWYQQSLDQGLQFLIQYYNGEERAKGNILERFSAQQFPDLHSELNLSSLELGDSALYFCASSAGTGQGLRAFFGQGTRLTVV.

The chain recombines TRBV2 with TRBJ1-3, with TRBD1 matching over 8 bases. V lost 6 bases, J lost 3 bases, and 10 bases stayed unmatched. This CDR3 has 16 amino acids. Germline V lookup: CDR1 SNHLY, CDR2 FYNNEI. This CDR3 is CASSRRGRGDGNTIYF. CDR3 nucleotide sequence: TGTGCCAGCAGCCGCAGGGGGCGCGGGGATGGAAACACCATATATTTT.

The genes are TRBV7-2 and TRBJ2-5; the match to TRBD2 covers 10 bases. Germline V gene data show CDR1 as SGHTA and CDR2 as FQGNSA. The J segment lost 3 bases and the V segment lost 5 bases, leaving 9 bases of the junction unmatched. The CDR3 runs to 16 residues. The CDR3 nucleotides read TGTGCCAGCAGCACGAGCGGGGGGGCCGTTGAAGAGACCCAGTACTTC. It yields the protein CASSTSGGAVEETQYF.

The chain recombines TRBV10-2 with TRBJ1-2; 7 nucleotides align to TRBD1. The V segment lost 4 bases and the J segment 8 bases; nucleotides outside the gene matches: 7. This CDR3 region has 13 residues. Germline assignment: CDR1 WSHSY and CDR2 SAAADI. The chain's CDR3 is CASSAEGARGYTF. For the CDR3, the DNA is TGCGCCAGCAGTGCTGAGGGGGCTCGGGGCTACACCTTC.

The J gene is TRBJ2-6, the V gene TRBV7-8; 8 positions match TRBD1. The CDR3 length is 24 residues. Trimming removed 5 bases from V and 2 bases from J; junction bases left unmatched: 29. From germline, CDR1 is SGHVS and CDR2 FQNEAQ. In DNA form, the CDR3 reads TGTGCCAGCAGCCCTACCGTAGGACAGGGTGTCCTAAATGAAGGTCCTGCTGGGGCCAACGTCCTGACTTTC. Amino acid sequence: CASSPTVGQGVLNEGPAGANVLTF.

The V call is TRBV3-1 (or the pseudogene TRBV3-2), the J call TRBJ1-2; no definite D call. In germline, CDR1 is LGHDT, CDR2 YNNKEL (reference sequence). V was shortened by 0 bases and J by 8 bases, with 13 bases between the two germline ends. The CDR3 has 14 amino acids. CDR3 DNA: TGTGCCAGCAGCCAAGATAGGGCTAGCGGCGGCTACACCTTC. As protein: CASSQDRASGGYTF.

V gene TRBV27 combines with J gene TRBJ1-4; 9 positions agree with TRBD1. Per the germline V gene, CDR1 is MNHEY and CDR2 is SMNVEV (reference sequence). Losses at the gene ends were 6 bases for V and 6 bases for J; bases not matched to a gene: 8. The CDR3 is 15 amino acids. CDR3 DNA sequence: TGTGCCAGCAGCCCTCCCCGGGACAGGGATGAAAAACTGTTTTTT. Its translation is CASSPPRDRDEKLFF.

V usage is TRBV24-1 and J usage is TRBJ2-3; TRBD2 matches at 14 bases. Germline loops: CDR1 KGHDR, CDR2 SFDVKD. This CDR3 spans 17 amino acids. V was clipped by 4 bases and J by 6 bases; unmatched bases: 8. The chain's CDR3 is CATSDRGTSGSGDTQYF. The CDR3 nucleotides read TGTGCCACCAGTGACCGAGGGACTAGCGGGAGTGGGGATACGCAGTATTTT.

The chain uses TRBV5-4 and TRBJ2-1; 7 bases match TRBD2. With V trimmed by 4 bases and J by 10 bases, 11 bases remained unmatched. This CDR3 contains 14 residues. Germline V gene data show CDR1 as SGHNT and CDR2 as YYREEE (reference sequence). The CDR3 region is CASSRQRETGEQFF. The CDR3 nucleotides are TGTGCCAGCAGCCGACAGCGGGAAACGGGGGAGCAGTTCTTC.

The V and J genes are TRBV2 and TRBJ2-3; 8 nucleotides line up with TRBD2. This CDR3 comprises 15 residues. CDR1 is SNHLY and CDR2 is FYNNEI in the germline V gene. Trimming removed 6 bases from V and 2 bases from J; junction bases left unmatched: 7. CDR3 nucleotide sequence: TGTGCCAGCAGAGGACTAGCCGGTTTCACAGATACGCAGTATTTT. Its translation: CASRGLAGFTDTQYF.

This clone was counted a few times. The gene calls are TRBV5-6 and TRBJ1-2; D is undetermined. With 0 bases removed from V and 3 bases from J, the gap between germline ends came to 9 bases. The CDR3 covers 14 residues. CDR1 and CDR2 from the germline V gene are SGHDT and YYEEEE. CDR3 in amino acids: CASSLAGQDYGYTF. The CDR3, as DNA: TGTGCCAGCAGCTTGGCCGGCCAGGACTATGGCTACACCTTC.

CDR3 region: CASSPDRVGEKLFF. The CDR3 DNA is TGTGCCAGCTCACCGGACAGGGTGGGAGAAAAACTGTTTTTT. The chain links TRBV18 to TRBJ1-4; 8 bases are shared with TRBD1. The ends lost 3 bases at V and 8 bases at J; junction bases unmatched: 5. Germline V lookup: CDR1 KGHSH, CDR2 LQKENI. CDR3 size: 14 residues.

The DNA for the CDR3 is TGTGCCAGCAGCTTAAACAGGGAGACGGGAACCGGGGAGCTGTTTTTT. It translates to CASSLNRETGTGELFF. The chain carries TRBV7-6 and TRBJ2-2, with TRBD1 as a possible D gene (6 bases). The length of the CDR3 is 16 residues. Germline CDR1 is SGHVS and CDR2 is FNYEAQ. V lost 2 bases and J 5 bases, leaving 15 bases between the germline ends.

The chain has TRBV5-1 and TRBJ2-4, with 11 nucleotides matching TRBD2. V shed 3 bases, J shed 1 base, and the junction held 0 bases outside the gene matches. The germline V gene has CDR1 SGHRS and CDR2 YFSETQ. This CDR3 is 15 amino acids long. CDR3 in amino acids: CASSSSGGAKNIQYF. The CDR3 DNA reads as TGCGCCAGCAGCTCTAGCGGGGGGGCCAAAAACATTCAGTACTTC.

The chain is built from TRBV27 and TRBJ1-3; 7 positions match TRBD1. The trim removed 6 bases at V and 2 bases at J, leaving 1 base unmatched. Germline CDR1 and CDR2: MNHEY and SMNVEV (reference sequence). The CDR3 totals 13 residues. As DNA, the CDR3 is TGTGCCAGCAGGGGGACAGCTGGAAACACCATATATTTT. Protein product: CASRGTAGNTIYF.

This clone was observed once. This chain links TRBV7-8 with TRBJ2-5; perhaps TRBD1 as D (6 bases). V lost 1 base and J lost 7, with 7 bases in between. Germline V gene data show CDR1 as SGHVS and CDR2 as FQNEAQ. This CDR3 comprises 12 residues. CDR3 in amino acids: CASSLEGGTQYF. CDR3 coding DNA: TGTGCCAGCAGCTTAGAAGGGGGGACCCAGTACTTC.

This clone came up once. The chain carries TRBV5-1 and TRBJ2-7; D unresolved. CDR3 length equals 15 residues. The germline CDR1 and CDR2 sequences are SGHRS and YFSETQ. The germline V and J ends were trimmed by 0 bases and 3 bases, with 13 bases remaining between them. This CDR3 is CASSLASSRVYEQYF. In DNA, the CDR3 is TGCGCCAGCAGCTTGGCCTCATCAAGAGTCTACGAGCAGTACTTC.

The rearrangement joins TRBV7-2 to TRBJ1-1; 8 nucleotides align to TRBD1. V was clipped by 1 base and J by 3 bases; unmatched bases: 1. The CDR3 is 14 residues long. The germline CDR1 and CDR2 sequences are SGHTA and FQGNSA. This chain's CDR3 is CASSLDRGDTEAFF. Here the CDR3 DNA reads TGTGCCAGCAGCTTAGACAGGGGGGACACTGAAGCTTTCTTT.